These 11 T cell receptor beta chains originate from one sample sequenced in a study of CD8+CD57+ T cells in acquired aplastic anemia (dated by TCRdb to about 2018). For sequencing, an Illumina HiSeq 2000 was employed. Profiling of TCR beta VDJ combinations and CDR3 sequences used genomic DNA as the template. The raw public reads went through TCRdb reprocessing: fastp at Q25, MiXCR clone calling, in-frame beta chains kept. CDR3 protein duplicates are merged, each entry listing the most common genes and DNA. In all, the sample holds fewer than 200,000 distinct CDR3 sequences, and just under 45% of those were seen once. The top ten clones comprise about 1.1% of the sample. The sequenced sample consisted of sorted CD4+, CD8+, or CD8+CD57+ T cells (not recorded which) from PBMCs. These receptors all stem from a human donor in good health.

In the case of this clonotype: One junction end disagrees with the germline gene, perhaps due to a read error. V usage is TRBV24-1 and J usage is TRBJ2-1; 8 bases map to TRBD1. The CDR3 length is 16 residues. CDR1 and CDR2 from the germline V gene are KGHDR and SFDVKD. CDR3 coding DNA: TGTGCCACCAGTGATTTCCGGCAGGGGGCATCCAATGAGCTGTTCTTC. Its protein product is CATSDFRQGASNELFF.

This clonotype was seen ten or more times. The CDR3, as DNA: TGTGCCAGCAGCGACAGGGGAAGCGGCGGCTACACCTTC. Protein: CASSDRGSGGYTF. The J gene is TRBJ1-2, the V gene TRBV5-8, with 8 bases that match TRBD1. V shed 4 bases, J shed 8 bases, and the junction held 7 bases outside the gene matches. The CDR3 is made up of 13 amino acids. Germline values: CDR1 SGHTS, CDR2 YDEGEE.

V is TRBV5-6 and J is TRBJ2-5; no clear D. The CDR3 covers 13 residues. Germline V CDR1 and CDR2: SGHDT, YYEEEE. Trimming removed 2 bases from V and 7 bases from J, with 12 bases in between. This chain's CDR3 is CASSFSPWGTQYF. In DNA, the CDR3 is TGTGCCAGCAGCTTTAGCCCTTGGGGGACCCAGTACTTC. Filled out from reference TRBV5-6 and TRBJ2-5, the complete variable domain reads DAGVTQSPTHLIKTRGQQVTLRCSPKSGHDTVSWYQQALGQGPQFIFQYYEEEERQRGNFPDRFSGHQFPNYSSELNVNALLLGDSALYLCASSFSPWGTQYFGPGTRLLVL.

This clonotype was counted at least ten times. The chain recombines TRBV19 with TRBJ1-5; D is uncertain. Germline CDR1 and CDR2: LNHDA and SQIVND (reference sequence). The CDR3 length is 15 residues. The V and J ends lost 10 bases and 0 bases respectively, with 16 bases between them. The CDR3 sequence: CATLGGSNSNQPQHF. In nucleotides, the CDR3 is TGTGCCACCCTTGGCGGGTCTAATAGCAATCAGCCCCAGCATTTT.

This clonotype occurred many times. This chain joins TRBV20-1 and TRBJ1-1, with TRBD1 matching over 9 bases. The CDR3 is made up of 14 amino acids. With V trimmed by 3 bases and J by 3 bases, 5 bases remained unmatched. CDR1 is DFQATT, CDR2 SNEGSKA, per germline (reference sequence). The CDR3 DNA sequence: TGCAGTGCTAGGGGGGACAGGGCCGACACTGAAGCTTTCTTT. Translated, it gives CSARGDRADTEAFF.

Comments on this clonotype: Sequence at one end of the junction differs from germline and may be a read error. The chain joins TRBV11-2 to TRBJ2-7; 8 bases are a match to TRBD2. Looked up from germline, CDR1 is SGHAT and CDR2 is FQNNGV. The CDR3 loop spans 16 amino acids. The CDR3 coding sequence is TGTGCCAGCGGCTTGATTTTTGGCGGGGGGACGTACGAGCAGTACTTC. Its protein is CASGLIFGGGTYEQYF.

This clonotype has at least ten counts. The V and J genes are TRBV10-1 and TRBJ2-5; 8 bases fit TRBD2. Per germline, CDR1 WNHNN and CDR2 SYGVQD (reference sequence). Trimming took 4 bases from V and 5 from J; bases not matched to a gene: 12. This CDR3 contains 16 residues. CDR3: CASSAVRREDHETQYF. The CDR3 DNA reads as TGCGCCAGCAGTGCGGTCCGGCGGGAGGATCATGAGACCCAGTACTTC.

V usage is TRBV7-6 and J usage is TRBJ2-7, with D unclear. The CDR3 has 14 residues. Germline CDR1 is SGHVS and CDR2 is FNYEAQ. V shed 1 base and J shed 0 bases, with 7 bases lying between them. This CDR3 reads CASSLVWDSYEQYF. For the CDR3, the DNA is TGTGCCAGCAGCTTAGTCTGGGACTCCTACGAGCAGTACTTC.

V gene TRBV29-1 combines with J gene TRBJ2-3; D gene ambiguous. CDR3 length: 13 residues. CDR1 and CDR2 from the germline V gene are SQVTM and ANQGSEA. Trimming shortened V by 4 bases and J by 0 bases, and 8 bases separated the two germline ends. The CDR3, as DNA: TGCAGCGTTGCGGAAGCTAGCACAGATACGCAGTATTTT. Protein product: CSVAEASTDTQYF.

This clonotype showed up many times. The chain links TRBV29-1 to TRBJ1-2; no definite D call. Trimming shortened V by 4 bases and J by 8 bases, and 11 bases separated the two germline ends. The length of the CDR3 is 11 residues. CDR1 is SQVTM and CDR2 is ANQGSEA in the germline V gene. This CDR3 reads CSVVGTGGYTF. Written as DNA, the CDR3 is TGCAGCGTTGTGGGAACCGGGGGCTACACCTTC.

The chain's CDR3 is CATSRGGFRRSGNTIYF. Written as DNA, the CDR3 is TGTGCCACCAGCAGAGGGGGATTTAGGAGATCTGGAAACACCATATATTTT. The chain uses TRBV15 and TRBJ1-3; D ambiguous. Deletions cut 1 base from V and 1 base from J, with 14 bases between. The CDR3 consists of 17 residues. CDR1 is LNHNV, CDR2 YYDKDF, per germline (reference sequence).